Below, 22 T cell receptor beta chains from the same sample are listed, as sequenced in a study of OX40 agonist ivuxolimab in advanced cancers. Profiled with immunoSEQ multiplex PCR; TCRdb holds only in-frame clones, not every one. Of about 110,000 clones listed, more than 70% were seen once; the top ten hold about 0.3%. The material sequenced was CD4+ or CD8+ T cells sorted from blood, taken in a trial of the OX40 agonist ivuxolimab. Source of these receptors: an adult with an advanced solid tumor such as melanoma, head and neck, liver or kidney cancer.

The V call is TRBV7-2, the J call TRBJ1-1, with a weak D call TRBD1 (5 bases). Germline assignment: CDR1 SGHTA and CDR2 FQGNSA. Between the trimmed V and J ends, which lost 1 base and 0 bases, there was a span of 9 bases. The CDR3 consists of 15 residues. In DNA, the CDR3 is TGTGCCAGCAGCTTAGAGGGGACTTTGAACACTGAAGCTTTCTTT. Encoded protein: CASSLEGTLNTEAFF.

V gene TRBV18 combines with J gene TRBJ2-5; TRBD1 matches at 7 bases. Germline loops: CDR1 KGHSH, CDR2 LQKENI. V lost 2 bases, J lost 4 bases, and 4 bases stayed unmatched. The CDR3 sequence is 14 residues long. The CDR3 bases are TGTGCCAGCTCACCAGAAGGGGGCGGAGAGACCCAGTACTTC. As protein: CASSPEGGGETQYF.

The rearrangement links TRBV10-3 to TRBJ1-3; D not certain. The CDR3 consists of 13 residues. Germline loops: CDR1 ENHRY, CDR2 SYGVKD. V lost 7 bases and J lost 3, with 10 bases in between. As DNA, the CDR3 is TGTGCCATCACTCGTGAGAGTGGAAACACCATATATTTT. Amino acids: CAITRESGNTIYF.

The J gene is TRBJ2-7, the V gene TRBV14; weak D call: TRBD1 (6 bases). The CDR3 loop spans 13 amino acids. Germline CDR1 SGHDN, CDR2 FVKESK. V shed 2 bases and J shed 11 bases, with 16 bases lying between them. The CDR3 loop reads CASSQFTRAGEYF. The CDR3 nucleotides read TGTGCCAGCAGCCAATTTACGAGAGCAGGGGAGTACTTC.

The CDR3 DNA sequence: TGTGCCAGCAGTTCCGTGGGGACAGGGGGCACCAACACTGAAGCTTTCTTT. Residues: CASSSVGTGGTNTEAFF. The chain recombines TRBV28 with TRBJ1-1; TRBD1 matches at 12 bases. The V gene end was trimmed by 4 bases and the J gene end by 2 bases; junction bases not matched to a gene: 8. The length of the CDR3 is 17 residues. Germline values: CDR1 MDHEN, CDR2 SYDVKM.

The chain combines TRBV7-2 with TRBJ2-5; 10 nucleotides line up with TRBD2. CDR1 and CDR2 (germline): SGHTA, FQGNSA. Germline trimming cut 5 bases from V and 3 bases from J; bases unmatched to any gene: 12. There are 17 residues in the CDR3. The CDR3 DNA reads TGTGCCAGCAGCCGGCCCCTAGCGGGAGCCCCGGAAGAGACCCAGTACTTC. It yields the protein CASSRPLAGAPEETQYF.

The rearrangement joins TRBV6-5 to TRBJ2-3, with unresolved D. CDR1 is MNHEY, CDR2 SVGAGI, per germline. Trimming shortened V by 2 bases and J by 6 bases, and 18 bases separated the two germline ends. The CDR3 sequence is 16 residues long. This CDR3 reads CASSYPTGSGADTQYF. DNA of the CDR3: TGTGCCAGCAGTTACCCGACCGGGTCTGGTGCGGATACGCAGTATTTT.

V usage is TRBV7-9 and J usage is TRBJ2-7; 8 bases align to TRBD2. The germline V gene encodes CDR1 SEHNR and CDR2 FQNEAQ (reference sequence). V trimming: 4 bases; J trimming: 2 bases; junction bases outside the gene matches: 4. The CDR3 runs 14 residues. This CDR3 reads CASSSAGGTYEQYF. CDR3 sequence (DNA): TGTGCCAGCAGCTCCGCGGGGGGAACCTACGAGCAGTACTTC.

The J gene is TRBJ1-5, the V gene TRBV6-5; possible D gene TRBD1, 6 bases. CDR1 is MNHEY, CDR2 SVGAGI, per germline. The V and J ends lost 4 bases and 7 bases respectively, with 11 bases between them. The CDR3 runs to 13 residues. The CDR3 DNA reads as TGTGCCAGCAGTTCAACAGGGACCCAGCCCCAGCATTTT. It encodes CASSSTGTQPQHF.

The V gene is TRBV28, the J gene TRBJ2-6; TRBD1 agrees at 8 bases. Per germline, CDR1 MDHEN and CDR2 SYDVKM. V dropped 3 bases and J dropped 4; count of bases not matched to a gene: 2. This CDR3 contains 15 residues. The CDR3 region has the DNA TGTGCCAGCAGTTTTCAGGGGGCGGGGGCCAACGTCCTGACTTTC. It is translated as CASSFQGAGANVLTF. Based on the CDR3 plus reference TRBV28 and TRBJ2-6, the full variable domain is DVKVTQSSRYLVKRTGEKVFLECVQDMDHENMFWYRQDPGLGLRLIYFSYDVKMKEKGDIPEGYSVSREKKERFSLILESASTNQTSMYLCASSFQGAGANVLTFGAGSRLTVL.

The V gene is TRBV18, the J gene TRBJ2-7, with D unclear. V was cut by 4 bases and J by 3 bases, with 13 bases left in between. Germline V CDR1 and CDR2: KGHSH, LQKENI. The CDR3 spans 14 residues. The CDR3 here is CASSLKGPNYEQYF. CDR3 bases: TGTGCCAGCTCACTTAAAGGGCCTAACTACGAGCAGTACTTC.

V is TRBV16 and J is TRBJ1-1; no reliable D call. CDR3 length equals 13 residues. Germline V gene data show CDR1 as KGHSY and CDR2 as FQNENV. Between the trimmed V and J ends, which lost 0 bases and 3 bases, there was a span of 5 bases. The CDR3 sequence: CASSQSTDTEAFF. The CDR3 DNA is TGTGCCAGCAGCCAATCCACAGACACTGAAGCTTTCTTT.

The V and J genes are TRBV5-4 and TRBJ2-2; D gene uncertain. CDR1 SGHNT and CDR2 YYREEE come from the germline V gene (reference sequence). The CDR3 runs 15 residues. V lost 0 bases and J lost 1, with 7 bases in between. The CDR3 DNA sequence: TGTGCCAGCAGCTTGGTGTCTGGGAACACCGGGGAGCTGTTTTTT. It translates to CASSLVSGNTGELFF.

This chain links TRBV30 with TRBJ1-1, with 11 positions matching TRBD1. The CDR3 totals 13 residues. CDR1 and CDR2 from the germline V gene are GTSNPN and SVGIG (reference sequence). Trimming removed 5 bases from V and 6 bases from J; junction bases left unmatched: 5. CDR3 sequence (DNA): TGTGCCTGGGGACAGGGGGCGGTATCTGAAGCTTTCTTT. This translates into CAWGQGAVSEAFF.

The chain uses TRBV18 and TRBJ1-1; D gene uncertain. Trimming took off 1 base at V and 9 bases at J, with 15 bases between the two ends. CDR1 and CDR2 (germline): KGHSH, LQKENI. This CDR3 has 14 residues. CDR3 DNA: TGTGCCAGCTCACCACTGGACGGCAATGGCCAAGCTTTCTTT. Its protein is CASSPLDGNGQAFF.

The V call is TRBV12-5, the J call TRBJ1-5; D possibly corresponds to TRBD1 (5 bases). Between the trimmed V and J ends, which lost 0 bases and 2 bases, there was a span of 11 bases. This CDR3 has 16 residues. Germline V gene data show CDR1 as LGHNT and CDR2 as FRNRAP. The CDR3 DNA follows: TGTGCTAGTGGTTTGGTGGGAGGGACGGGCAATCAGCCCCAGCATTTT. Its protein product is CASGLVGGTGNQPQHF.

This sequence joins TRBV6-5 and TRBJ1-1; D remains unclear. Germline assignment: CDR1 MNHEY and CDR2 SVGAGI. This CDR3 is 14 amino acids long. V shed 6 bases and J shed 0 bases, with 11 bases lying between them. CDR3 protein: CASSPRRLNTEAFF. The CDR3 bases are TGTGCCAGCAGCCCCCGGAGACTGAACACTGAAGCTTTCTTT.

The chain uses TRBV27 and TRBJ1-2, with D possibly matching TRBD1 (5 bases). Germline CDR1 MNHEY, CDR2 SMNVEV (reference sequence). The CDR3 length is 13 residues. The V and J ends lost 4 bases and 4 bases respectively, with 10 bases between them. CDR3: CASSWSGGYGYTF. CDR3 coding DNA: TGTGCCAGCAGTTGGTCCGGGGGCTATGGCTACACCTTC.

Here the CDR3 reads CASSTTIQGFPGELFF. DNA for the CDR3: TGTGCCAGCAGCACAACCATCCAGGGATTCCCCGGGGAGCTGTTTTTT. The V gene is TRBV9, the J gene TRBJ2-2; D possibly corresponds to TRBD1 (5 bases). CDR1 is SGDLS, CDR2 YYNGEE, per germline. The CDR3 contains 16 residues. The ends were cut back, 4 bases at V and 6 bases at J, with 19 bases in the middle.

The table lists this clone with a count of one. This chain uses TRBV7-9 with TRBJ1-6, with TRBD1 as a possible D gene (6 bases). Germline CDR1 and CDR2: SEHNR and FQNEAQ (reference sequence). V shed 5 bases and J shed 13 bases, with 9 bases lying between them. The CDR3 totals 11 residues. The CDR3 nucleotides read TGTGCCAGCAGCCTACAGGGTCCCCTCCACTTT. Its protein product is CASSLQGPLHF.

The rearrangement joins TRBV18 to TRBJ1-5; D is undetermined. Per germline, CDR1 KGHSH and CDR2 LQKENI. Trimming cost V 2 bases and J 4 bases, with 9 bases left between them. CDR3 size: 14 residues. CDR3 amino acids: CASSPGNGNQPQHF. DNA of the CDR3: TGTGCCAGCTCACCAGGAAACGGGAATCAGCCCCAGCATTTT.

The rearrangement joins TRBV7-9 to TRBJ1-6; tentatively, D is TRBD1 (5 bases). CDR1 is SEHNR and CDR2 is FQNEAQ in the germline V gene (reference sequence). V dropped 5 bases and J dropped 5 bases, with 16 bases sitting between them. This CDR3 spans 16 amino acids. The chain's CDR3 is CASSLRGGIDNSPLHF. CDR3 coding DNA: TGTGCCAGCAGCCTTAGGGGAGGGATTGATAATTCACCCCTCCACTTT.